The rows below give T cell receptor beta chains drawn from one sample of a study of regulatory T cells in long-lasting Graves disease. Via MiXCR, TCRdb re-called the multiplex PCR reads, giving one row per CDR3 protein. Of roughly 490,000 distinct CDR3 sequences listed, 22% were seen once; the top ten hold over 10%. Sequencing was performed on peripheral blood mononuclear cells (PBMCs), taken when the disease was refractory, from a patient treated with antithyroid drugs. Every receptor here comes from a female donor with Graves disease. CDR3s include the opening cysteine and the closing phenylalanine or tryptophan. D genes are given only for firm matches. Not all rows give a size; the values are once, few, many and, for expanded clones, a class.

clone_size d_call j_call v_call cdr3_nt cdr3_aa
many TRBD2 TRBJ2-7 TRBV11-2 TGTGCCAGCAGCCAGTCAACCTCCCGGGCTAGCGGTCTCTCCTACGAGCAGTACTTC CASSQSTSRASGLSYEQYF
many . TRBJ2-7 TRBV6-1 TGTGCCAGCCAGAGGGGCTATCGAGACGTTACCTACGAGCAGTACTTC CASQRGYRDVTYEQYF
. . TRBJ1-1 TRBV13 TGTGCCAGCAGCGTAGCTCGGCTATTGAACACTGAAGCTTTCTTT CASSVARLLNTEAFF
many TRBD2 TRBJ2-7 TRBV2 TGTGCCAGCAGTTTCGCGACTAGCGGGAGCTACGAGCAGTACTTC CASSFATSGSYEQYF
. . TRBJ1-1 TRBV20-1 TGCAGTGCCAGTTCGGGGGTTTGGACTGAAGCTTTCTTT CSASSGVWTEAFF
. . TRBJ2-7 TRBV9 TGTGCCAGCAGCGTCTCCGGAGCGGGTAACGACGAGCAGTACTTC CASSVSGAGNDEQYF
many . TRBJ2-7 TRBV6-2/TRBV6-3 TGTGCCAGCAGTTACGGGCAGGGTGGCTACGAGCAGTACTTC CASSYGQGGYEQYF
many TRBD1 TRBJ1-2 TRBV12-3/TRBV12-4 TGTGCCAGCAGTCGGGACAGCACGGGCTACACCTTC CASSRDSTGYTF
. . TRBJ1-2 TRBV12-5 TGTGCACCTGGACTTAACTATGGCTACACCTTC CAPGLNYGYTF
. . TRBJ2-2 TRBV4-3 TGCGCCAGCAGCCAAGACATAAGGGAAGCATCCGGGGAGCTGTTTTTT CASSQDIREASGELFF
. TRBD1 TRBJ1-1 TRBV18 TGTGCCAGCTCACCGGTGACAGGGACAGGGGGCACTGAAGCTTTCTTT CASSPVTGTGGTEAFF
. . TRBJ2-1 TRBV6-5 TGTGCCAGCAGTTATGCCGGGGTGGCCGGAGTGAATGAGCAGTTCTTC CASSYAGVAGVNEQFF
many TRBD1 TRBJ1-6 TRBV28 TGTGCCAGCAGCCCTGACAGGGGCAATTCACCCCTCCACTTT CASSPDRGNSPLHF
. . TRBJ1-1 TRBV19 TGTGCCAGTAGTATATGGGGGGCAGGGGCTACAACTGAAGCTTTCTTT CASSIWGAGATTEAFF
. . TRBJ1-1 TRBV9 TGTGCCAGCAGCGTAGGGATGGGGCGCTTAGGCACTGAAGCTTTCTTT CASSVGMGRLGTEAFF
. . TRBJ2-4 TRBV7-2 TGTGCCAGCAAGTCCGGTTTCACGGCCAACATTCAGTACTTC CASKSGFTANIQYF
many TRBD1 TRBJ1-1 TRBV6-5 TGTGCCAGCAGTTACTTAGCAGGGGGGCCTGGTTATACTGAAGCTTTCTTT CASSYLAGGPGYTEAFF
. . TRBJ1-6 TRBV30 TGTGCCTGGAGTGCCACTTGGGATTCACCCCTCCACTTT CAWSATWDSPLHF
many . TRBJ1-5 TRBV19 TGTGCCAGTAGTAGCCCCCCATGGATGGGGGAGGTTGGCAATCAGCCCCAGCATTTT CASSSPPWMGEVGNQPQHF
many . TRBJ2-7 TRBV20-1 TGCAGTGCACCGACAGAGAGCTCCTACGAGCAGTACTTC CSAPTESSYEQYF
many . TRBJ2-7 TRBV10-3 TGTGCCATCAGTGAGGGTCTAAGACCGAGTGAGTACTTC CAISEGLRPSEYF
few TRBD2 TRBJ2-1 TRBV20-1 TGCAGTGCTAGAGGGCCACTAGCGGTTGACAATGAGCAGTTCTTC CSARGPLAVDNEQFF
many . TRBJ2-2 TRBV12-3/TRBV12-4 TGTGCCAGCACCCGACCGGACAGAAGACACCCCGGGGAGCTGTTTTTT CASTRPDRRHPGELFF
many . TRBJ1-1 TRBV7-2 TGTGCCAGCGCCCAGGGAGGGGCCACTGAAGCTTTCTTT CASAQGGATEAFF
many . TRBJ1-4 TRBV12-3/TRBV12-4 TGTGCCAGCAGTGCCAGGGATATTGAAAAACTGTTTTTT CASSARDIEKLFF
. TRBD2 TRBJ2-1 TRBV20-1 TGCAGTGCTCCGGTTAGCGGGAGGGAACGCAATGAGCAGTTCTTC CSAPVSGRERNEQFF
few TRBD1 TRBJ1-2 TRBV29-1 TGCAGCGTTGTCCTCGGGACAGTTCTTTTTAGGAACACCTTC CSVVLGTVLFRNTF
. . TRBJ1-4 TRBV4-3 TGCGCCAGCAGCCGCATCCCGGGAACGAATGAAAAACTGTTTTTT CASSRIPGTNEKLFF
many TRBD2 TRBJ2-7 TRBV2 TGTGCCAGCAAAGAGGGACTAGCGATCCACGAGCAGTACTTC CASKEGLAIHEQYF
few . TRBJ1-2 TRBV19 TGTGCCAGTAAGACCCTCTCACAATGGCATGGCTACACCTTC CASKTLSQWHGYTF
few . TRBJ2-5 TRBV19 TGTGCCAGTAGTATGGATAAACAAGAGACCCAGTACTTC CASSMDKQETQYF
few . TRBJ2-3 TRBV6-2/TRBV6-3 TGTGCCAGCAGTGAAGACCGCACAGATACGCAGTATTTT CASSEDRTDTQYF
many TRBD2 TRBJ2-1 TRBV12-3/TRBV12-4 TGTGCCAGCAGTCCAGCGGGGGGACTCTACAATGAGCAGTTCTTC CASSPAGGLYNEQFF
. . TRBJ2-1 TRBV28 TGTGCCAGCAGTGGGTTCGCGGGGGCGATTTCTGAGCAGTTCTTC CASSGFAGAISEQFF
many . TRBJ2-5 TRBV7-2 TGTGCCAGCAGCCCCGGTGGAGGGGTTCGCCAAGAGACCCAGTACTTC CASSPGGGVRQETQYF
many . TRBJ2-5 TRBV6-1 TGTGCCAGCAGAACAACCGGGACCCAAGAGACCCAGTACTTC CASRTTGTQETQYF
once . TRBJ1-5 TRBV12-3/TRBV12-4 TGTGCCAGCACCCCCCCCGGGGGCCGTTATAGCAATCAGCCCCAGCATTTT CASTPPGGRYSNQPQHF
few . TRBJ1-3 TRBV7-3 TGTGCCAGCAGCGTTTCTATTGCAGGGGCCCATAGAAACACCATATATTTT CASSVSIAGAHRNTIYF
few . TRBJ1-1 TRBV19 TGTGCCAGTAGTACTCCTTACAGGGAGCTCGGGACTGAAGCTTTCTTT CASSTPYRELGTEAFF
. . TRBJ2-2 TRBV5-1 TGCGCCAGCACCCAATACGAGACCGGGGAGCTGTTTTTT CASTQYETGELFF
few . TRBJ1-5 TRBV20-1 TGCAGTGCTAGGGATACCTCCACTGGCGGCGGGCAGCCCCAGCATTTT CSARDTSTGGGQPQHF
. TRBD2 TRBJ2-7 TRBV28 TGTGCCAGCAGTTTAAGTTGGCGGGAGCAGACCTACGAGCAGTACTTC CASSLSWREQTYEQYF
many . TRBJ1-4 TRBV2 TGTGCCAGCGACTGGGGGACAAGTCGAAAACTGTTTTTT CASDWGTSRKLFF
. . TRBJ2-2 TRBV10-3 TGTGCCATCACTCCGGGACTCTCAAACACCGGGGAGCTGTTTTTT CAITPGLSNTGELFF
. . TRBJ2-7 TRBV6-6 TGTGCCAGCAGTTACTCGAGAGTCTCCGAGCAGTACTTC CASSYSRVSEQYF
few . TRBJ1-5 TRBV25-1 TGTGCCAGCGCAGGGTTTGGCAATCAGCCCCAGCATTTT CASAGFGNQPQHF
. TRBD1 TRBJ1-2 TRBV28 TGTGCCAGCAGTGATGGGACAGGGTACTATGGCTACACCTTC CASSDGTGYYGYTF
. TRBD1 TRBJ2-3 TRBV7-2 TGTGCCAGCAGCTCGGGACAGGGATTAACGGATACGCAGTATTTT CASSSGQGLTDTQYF
many TRBD2 TRBJ2-5 TRBV20-1 TGCAGTGCTAGAGGGTCAACTAGCGGGAGGAGTGAGACCCAGTACTTC CSARGSTSGRSETQYF